Presented here are 27 T cell receptor beta chains from one specimen sequenced in a study of OX40 agonist ivuxolimab in advanced cancers. The protocol was immunoSEQ multiplex PCR, while the TCRdb copy is restricted to in-frame clones and leaves out a portion. Of roughly 48,000 clones in the sample, roughly 89% were seen once. Sequenced material: CD4+ or CD8+ T cells sorted from blood, taken in a trial of the OX40 agonist ivuxolimab. The receptors shown here come from an adult with an advanced solid tumor such as melanoma, head and neck, liver or kidney cancer.

The chain has TRBV7-9 and TRBJ2-3, with TRBD2 matching over 8 bases. Per the germline V gene, CDR1 is SEHNR and CDR2 is FQNEAQ (reference sequence). The CDR3 consists of 15 residues. The J segment lost 6 bases and the V segment lost 5 bases, leaving 10 bases of the junction unmatched. The DNA of the CDR3 is TGTGCCAGCAGCCCCCCCGGGACTAGTTCGGATACGCAGTATTTT. Translated: CASSPPGTSSDTQYF.

J is TRBJ2-7 and V is TRBV6-5; D is possibly TRBD1 or TRBD2 (5 bases each). Germline V gene sequence: CDR1 MNHEY, CDR2 SVGAGI. The V and J ends lost 4 bases and 2 bases respectively, with 12 bases between them. This CDR3 has 14 amino acids. The CDR3 DNA is TGTGCCAGCAGTTCCGGGACCGGCACCTACGAGCAGTACTTC. As protein: CASSSGTGTYEQYF.

The V gene is TRBV4-3, the J gene TRBJ1-1; maybe TRBD1 (5 bases). This CDR3 comprises 15 residues. CDR1 and CDR2 (germline): LGHNA, YSLEER. V lost 0 bases to trimming and J lost 4 bases, with 12 bases between them. The CDR3 sequence is CASSQDFGALTEAFF. The DNA for the CDR3 is TGCGCCAGCAGCCAAGATTTCGGGGCTCTCACTGAAGCTTTCTTT.

The chain links TRBV9 to TRBJ2-3; maybe TRBD2 (7 bases). V dropped 3 bases and J dropped 5 bases, with 16 bases sitting between them. CDR3 length: 15 residues. Germline V lookup: CDR1 SGDLS, CDR2 YYNGEE. The CDR3 DNA is TGTGCCAGCAGCGCCCGAGGGGGGGAGGTAGATACGCAGTATTTT. It yields the protein CASSARGGEVDTQYF.

The rearrangement uses TRBV2 and TRBJ2-1, with D perhaps matching TRBD1 (5 bases). Germline CDR1 and CDR2: SNHLY and FYNNEI. This CDR3 region has 15 residues. The germline V and J ends were trimmed by 3 bases and 2 bases, with 11 bases remaining between them. In nucleotides, the CDR3 is TGTGCCAGCAGTGACAGGGTAGGGACCTACAATGAGCAGTTCTTC. Residues: CASSDRVGTYNEQFF.

The V and J genes are TRBV7-9 and TRBJ2-5; 8 nucleotides line up with TRBD2. This CDR3 has 16 residues. Germline trimming cut 5 bases from V and 6 bases from J; bases unmatched to any gene: 14. Germline lookup yields CDR1 SEHNR and CDR2 FQNEAQ (reference sequence). For the CDR3, the DNA is TGTGCCAGCAGCACCACACTTCCGGGGGGGCTAAAGACCCAGTACTTC. This sequence encodes CASSTTLPGGLKTQYF.

The chain carries TRBV7-6 and TRBJ1-1; 9 bases fit TRBD1. CDR1 is SGHVS, CDR2 FNYEAQ, per germline. This CDR3 is built from 13 residues. V shed 5 bases, J shed 6 bases, and the junction held 4 bases outside the gene matches. The CDR3 sequence is CASSRDRAPEAFF. In DNA form, the CDR3 reads TGTGCCAGCAGCCGGGACAGGGCCCCTGAAGCTTTCTTT.

The V call is TRBV7-6, the J call TRBJ1-5, with 8 bases aligning to TRBD1. V was pared by 4 bases and J by 7 bases, with 9 bases of the junction left unmatched. CDR1 is SGHVS and CDR2 is FNYEAQ in the germline V gene. The CDR3 covers 15 residues. CDR3 loop: CASSSGQVVGQPQHF. In nucleotides, the CDR3 is TGTGCCAGCAGCTCGGGACAGGTGGTGGGACAGCCCCAGCATTTT.

This chain uses TRBV5-1 with TRBJ2-7, with D maybe TRBD2 (5 bases). Trimming pared 0 bases from V and 3 bases from J, leaving 16 bases between. Germline V CDR1 and CDR2: SGHRS, YFSETQ. The CDR3 length is 16 residues. In DNA, the CDR3 is TGCGCCAGCAGCTTGGGCCCCCTCGGTGAGGGCTACGAGCAGTACTTC. It encodes CASSLGPLGEGYEQYF.

This chain uses TRBV7-9 with TRBJ2-3; no definite D call. V lost 2 bases, J lost 2 bases, and 8 bases lay in between. The CDR3 is made up of 14 amino acids. Looked up from germline, CDR1 is SEHNR and CDR2 is FQNEAQ (reference sequence). Here the CDR3 DNA reads TGTGCCAGCAGCTTAATCCCTGACACAGATACGCAGTATTTT. Translation: CASSLIPDTDTQYF.

The chain employs TRBV5-6 and TRBJ2-7, with 9 positions matching TRBD1. Germline CDR1 is SGHDT and CDR2 is YYEEEE. Germline trimming cut 2 bases from V and 0 bases from J; bases unmatched to any gene: 3. The CDR3 length is 15 residues. CDR3 in amino acids: CASSFSGQGSYEQYF. The CDR3 region has the DNA TGTGCCAGCAGCTTTTCGGGACAGGGCTCCTACGAGCAGTACTTC. The full variable domain, completed using reference TRBV5-6 and TRBJ2-7, is DAGVTQSPTHLIKTRGQQVTLRCSPKSGHDTVSWYQQALGQGPQFIFQYYEEEERQRGNFPDRFSGHQFPNYSSELNVNALLLGDSALYLCASSFSGQGSYEQYFGPGTRLTVT.

V gene TRBV7-9 combines with J gene TRBJ1-1; D is perhaps TRBD1 (6 bases). V lost 5 bases and J lost 8, with 9 bases in between. CDR1 is SEHNR and CDR2 is FQNEAQ in the germline V gene (reference sequence). This CDR3 comprises 11 residues. The CDR3, as DNA: TGTGCCAGCAGCCACGACAGGGAAGCTTTCTTT. Translating it yields CASSHDREAFF. Full variable domain (missing parts from reference TRBV7-9 and TRBJ1-1): DTGVSQNPRHKITKRGQNVTFRCDPISEHNRLYWYRQTLGQGPEFLTYFQNEAQLEKSRLLSDRFSAERPKGSFSTLEIQRTEQGDSAMYLCASSHDREAFFGQGTRLTVV.

The chain recombines TRBV7-6 with TRBJ2-7; D may be TRBD1 or TRBD2 (6 bases each). This CDR3 contains 13 residues. The germline V gene encodes CDR1 SGHVS and CDR2 FNYEAQ. Trimming removed 5 bases from V and 2 bases from J, with 10 bases in between. CDR3: CASSRGDTYEQYF. CDR3 nucleotide sequence: TGTGCCAGCAGCAGGGGGGATACCTACGAGCAGTACTTC. Together with reference TRBV7-6 and TRBJ2-7, the CDR3 gives the full variable domain: GAGVSQSPRYKVTKRGQDVALRCDPISGHVSLYWYRQALGQGPEFLTYFNYEAQQDKSGLPNDRFSAERPEGSISTLTIQRTEQRDSAMYRCASSRGDTYEQYFGPGTRLTVT.

The sample holds one count of this clone. V gene TRBV27 combines with J gene TRBJ2-7; a possible D gene is TRBD2 (5 bases). The germline V and J ends were trimmed by 2 bases and 0 bases, with 8 bases remaining between them. CDR1 MNHEY and CDR2 SMNVEV come from the germline V gene (reference sequence). This CDR3 is 14 amino acids long. The chain's CDR3 is CASSLAGNSYEQYF. The CDR3 DNA reads TGTGCCAGCAGTTTAGCGGGCAACTCCTACGAGCAGTACTTC.

This clone was observed a handful of times. The V and J genes are TRBV5-6 and TRBJ1-2; D call uncertain. Trimming removed 4 bases from V and 4 bases from J, with 11 bases in between. CDR3 size: 13 residues. In germline, CDR1 is SGHDT, CDR2 YYEEEE. The CDR3 nucleotides read TGTGCCAGCAGCCCCAGGAATGGCTATGGCTACACCTTC. Its translation is CASSPRNGYGYTF.

The chain links TRBV2 to TRBJ2-1; D might be TRBD1 or TRBD2, each matching 5 bases. This CDR3 is built from 13 residues. The V gene lost 6 bases and the J gene lost 6 bases, with 12 bases spanning the gap. The germline CDR1 and CDR2 sequences are SNHLY and FYNNEI. CDR3 loop: CASSSNGANEQFF. In DNA form, the CDR3 reads TGTGCCAGCAGCTCTAACGGGGCCAATGAGCAGTTCTTC.

The chain couples TRBV5-1 to TRBJ2-1, with TRBD1 matching over 10 bases. The CDR3 has 14 amino acids. Germline CDR1 reads SGHRS; CDR2 reads YFSETQ. V lost 7 bases and J lost 4; bases outside the gene matches: 5. The CDR3 region is CASSGTGAYNEQFF. CDR3 coding DNA: TGCGCCAGCTCCGGGACAGGGGCATACAATGAGCAGTTCTTC.

The chain combines TRBV11-2 with TRBJ2-7; TRBD2 aligns across 12 bases. CDR1 SGHAT and CDR2 FQNNGV come from the germline V gene. Germline trimming cut 0 bases from V and 11 bases from J; bases unmatched to any gene: 8. The CDR3 length is 15 residues. The CDR3 is CASSLDWTSGNLEYF. The CDR3 region has the DNA TGTGCCAGCAGCTTAGATTGGACTAGCGGGAACTTGGAGTACTTC.

About this clone: The sample contains more than one DNA sequence encoding this CDR3. DNA for the CDR3: TGCAGCGTCCCTGGGACAGGGGGCACTGAAGCTTTCTTT. Encoded protein: CSVPGTGGTEAFF. This rearrangement joins TRBV29-1 to TRBJ1-1; 11 bases fit TRBD1. Germline CDR1 SQVTM, CDR2 ANQGSEA. The CDR3 has 13 amino acids. Trimming at V came to 6 bases and at J to 4 bases, leaving 4 bases not matched to a gene.

The rearrangement links TRBV28 to TRBJ1-1; D remains ambiguous. The germline gives CDR1 MDHEN, CDR2 SYDVKM. V lost 4 bases and J lost 7, with 7 bases in between. This CDR3 is 11 amino acids long. The CDR3 here is CASSSLREAFF. The DNA for the CDR3 is TGTGCCAGCAGTTCTTTACGTGAAGCTTTCTTT.

The J gene is TRBJ1-2, the V gene TRBV27; D is perhaps TRBD1 (5 bases). The CDR3 extends over 15 amino acids. Trimming stripped 6 bases from V and 4 bases from J, with 18 bases between. Germline values: CDR1 MNHEY, CDR2 SMNVEV (reference sequence). CDR3 protein: CASRTAVGVSYGYTF. Written as DNA, the CDR3 is TGTGCCAGCAGAACGGCGGTGGGGGTTAGCTATGGCTACACCTTC.

This clone was detected once. The J gene is TRBJ2-7, the V gene TRBV13; 8 bases are shared with TRBD2. J gave up 3 bases and V 7 bases, and 11 bases lay outside the gene matches. Germline CDR1 is PRHDT and CDR2 is FYEKMQ (reference sequence). The CDR3 contains 15 residues. The chain's CDR3 is CASTLGGTSHYEQYF. CDR3 bases: TGTGCCAGCACCCTGGGGGGGACTAGTCACTACGAGCAGTACTTC.

The CDR3 loop is CASGTTGGTDTQYF. In DNA form, the CDR3 reads TGTGCCAGCGGGACGACGGGCGGCACAGATACGCAGTATTTT. V and J are TRBV27 and TRBJ2-3; D might be TRBD1 or TRBD2, each matching 5 bases. With 8 bases removed from V and 1 base from J, the gap between germline ends came to 13 bases. The length of the CDR3 is 14 residues. Germline loops: CDR1 MNHEY, CDR2 SMNVEV (reference sequence).

A word on this clone: A read error may produce the germline difference seen at one junction end. This chain uses TRBV5-6 with TRBJ1-5; 8 bases are a match to TRBD1. Germline V gives CDR1 SGHDT, CDR2 YYEEEE. The CDR3 sequence is 15 residues long. The CDR3 sequence is CASSLDREGNQPQHF. In nucleotides, the CDR3 is TGTGCCAGCAGTTTGGACAGGGAGGGCAATCAGCCCCAGCATTTT.

In its sample, this clone was seen once. The chain combines TRBV9 with TRBJ2-1; D may be TRBD2 (5 bases). This CDR3 has 14 residues. Looked up from germline, CDR1 is SGDLS and CDR2 is YYNGEE. With 4 bases removed from V and 5 bases from J, the gap between germline ends came to 13 bases. The CDR3 bases are TGTGCCAGCAGCCCGACGGGGTCTAACAATGAGCAGTTCTTC. Amino acids: CASSPTGSNNEQFF.

V is TRBV9 and J is TRBJ1-1, with D unclear. Germline V CDR1 and CDR2: SGDLS, YYNGEE. CDR3 length: 13 amino acids. The ends were cut back, 2 bases at V and 5 bases at J, with 10 bases in the middle. The CDR3 bases are TGTGCCAGCAGCGTCGATGTGGGGACTGAAGCTTTCTTT. It codes for CASSVDVGTEAFF.

This clone was recorded only once. J is TRBJ1-3 and V is TRBV19, with D unclear. Trimming took 0 bases from V and 4 from J, leaving 16 bases between them. The CDR3 is 17 residues long. Germline values: CDR1 LNHDA, CDR2 SQIVND (reference sequence). Here the CDR3 DNA reads TGTGCCAGTAGTATAGATGCGGTTTCGGTTTCGGGAAACACCATATATTTT. Residues: CASSIDAVSVSGNTIYF.